This TCR beta chain derives from a study of shared clonotypes between healthy human individuals. Overall study context: A couple of female and a few male donors aged 18 to 49 were enrolled. Notes on the study in general: The sharing of 5% to 6.5% of naive CD4 clonotypes was seen across a handful of donors.

Assay execution proceeded at the deep level. The repertoire was sequenced with immunoSEQ multiplex PCR; TCRdb's copy has only in-frame clones and lacks some. The sample lists 2 million to 3 million clones, 93% occurring once. Trimming removed 3 bases from V and 2 bases from J, with 13 bases in between. This CDR3 contains 15 residues. Germline values: CDR1 MNHNY, CDR2 SVGAGI (reference sequence). For this clone: Its antigen is unknown.

The sample comprised naive CD4+ T cells from PBMCs. Regarding subset: CD45RA+ positively selected. The sequence was obtained from a man aged 18 to 29 in good health. Some clones in this sample may be carry-over from other donors' samples. The gene calls are TRBV6-6 and TRBJ2-5, with D possibly matching TRBD1 (6 bases). The CDR3 spells CASSYIARGQETQYF. In DNA, the CDR3 is TGTGCCAGCAGTTATATAGCCAGGGGACAAGAGACCCAGTACTTC.